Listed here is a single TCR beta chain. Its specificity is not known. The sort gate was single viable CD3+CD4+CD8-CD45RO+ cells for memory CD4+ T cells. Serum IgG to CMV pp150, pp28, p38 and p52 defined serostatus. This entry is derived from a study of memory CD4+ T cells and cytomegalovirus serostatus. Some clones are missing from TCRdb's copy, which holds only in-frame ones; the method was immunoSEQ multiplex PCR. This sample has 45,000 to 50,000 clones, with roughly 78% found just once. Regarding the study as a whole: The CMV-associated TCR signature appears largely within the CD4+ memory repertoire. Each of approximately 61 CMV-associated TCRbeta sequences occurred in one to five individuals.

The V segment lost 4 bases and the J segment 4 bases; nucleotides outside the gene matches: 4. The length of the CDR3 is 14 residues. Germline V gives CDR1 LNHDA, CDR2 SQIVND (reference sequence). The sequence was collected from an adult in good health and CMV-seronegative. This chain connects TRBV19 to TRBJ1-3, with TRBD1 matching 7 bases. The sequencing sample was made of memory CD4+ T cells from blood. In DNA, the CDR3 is TGTGCCAGTAGTACAAAAGGGGGCGGAAACACCATATATTTT. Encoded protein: CASSTKGGGNTIYF.